These 31 T cell receptor beta chains were all obtained from the same sample, sequenced in a study of cytomegalovirus exposure and HLA in healthy donors. The primer mix had 60 Vbeta and 13 Jbeta primers. The protocol was immunoSEQ multiplex PCR, while the TCRdb copy is restricted to in-frame clones and leaves out a portion. The sample carries 97,000 or so clones, 77% recorded once. The sequenced material came from PBMCs. These receptors originate from a male donor in good health and CMV-seropositive.

The chain couples TRBV10-3 to TRBJ1-4; D is undetermined. Germline assignment: CDR1 ENHRY and CDR2 SYGVKD. V lost 10 bases, J lost 8 bases, and 20 bases lay in between. The CDR3 runs to 14 residues. The CDR3 bases are TGTGCCACCCAAGGCACCTTAAGGAGCGAAAAACTGTTTTTT. Translated: CATQGTLRSEKLFF.

The chain employs TRBV11-2 and TRBJ2-3; 9 bases align to TRBD1. The ends lost 4 bases at V and 0 bases at J; junction bases unmatched: 2. In germline, CDR1 is SGHAT, CDR2 FQNNGV. This CDR3 spans 15 amino acids. CDR3 sequence reads: CASSSGQGSTDTQYF. As DNA, the CDR3 is TGTGCCAGCAGCTCGGGACAGGGAAGCACAGATACGCAGTATTTT.

This clone was detected only once. The rearrangement uses TRBV5-4 and TRBJ2-7; 8 bases agree with TRBD2. After removal of 0 bases from V and 5 bases from J, the junction contained 7 bases not matched to a gene. This CDR3 comprises 15 residues. CDR1 is SGHNT and CDR2 is YYREEE in the germline V gene (reference sequence). The CDR3 protein is CASSLAGLANNEQYF. The CDR3 DNA reads TGTGCCAGCAGCTTGGCTGGACTAGCCAACAACGAGCAGTACTTC.

J is TRBJ2-7 and V is TRBV21-1; TRBD2 is the table's D call, not checked against the DNA. TRBV21-1 is given as a pseudogene. CDR3 length equals 15 residues. In DNA form, the CDR3 reads TGTGCCAGCAGTATCGGCGGGGGCGAGTCCCACGAGCAGTACTTC. It is translated as CASSIGGGESHEQYF.

The chain recombines TRBV9 with TRBJ2-3, with D perhaps TRBD1 (6 bases). The CDR3 covers 15 residues. Germline assignment: CDR1 SGDLS and CDR2 YYNGEE. Trimming shortened V by 0 bases and J by 4 bases, and 12 bases separated the two germline ends. In DNA form, the CDR3 reads TGTGCCAGCAGCGTAGAGGACAGAGGGCCAGATACGCAGTATTTT. Translating gives CASSVEDRGPDTQYF.

V is TRBV5-1 and J is TRBJ2-3, with TRBD2 as a possible D gene (6 bases). The CDR3 has 14 residues. Germline CDR1 reads SGHRS; CDR2 reads YFSETQ. V was pared by 4 bases and J by 2 bases, with 11 bases between. CDR3 sequence: CASSPPSATDTQYF. The DNA for the CDR3 is TGCGCCAGCAGCCCGCCTAGCGCCACAGATACGCAGTATTTT.

This clone showed up just once. The CDR3 is CASSQSQGDTQYF. The CDR3 region has the DNA TGTGCCAGCAGCCAATCTCAGGGTGATACGCAGTATTTT. The V gene is TRBV11-3, the J gene TRBJ2-3; tentatively, D is TRBD1 (5 bases). The germline CDR1 and CDR2 sequences are SGHNT and YENEEA. CDR3 length equals 13 residues. V was shortened by 5 bases and J by 6 bases, with 12 bases between the two germline ends.

The CDR3 region is CASSVDRAANYGYTF. CDR3 DNA: TGCGCCAGCAGCGTAGACAGGGCAGCTAACTATGGCTACACCTTC. This chain joins TRBV5-1 and TRBJ1-2; 7 nucleotides agree with TRBD1. CDR1 SGHRS and CDR2 YFSETQ come from the germline V gene. V lost 4 bases and J lost 0; bases outside the gene matches: 6. This CDR3 has 15 residues.

The rearrangement uses TRBV5-4 and TRBJ2-1; D is unresolved. The CDR3 has 15 amino acids. The V gene's germline CDR1 is SGHNT and CDR2 YYREEE (reference sequence). Trimming left V 4 bases short and J 3 bases short, with 14 bases between. The CDR3 region is CASSLDNANYNEQFF. In DNA form, the CDR3 reads TGTGCCAGCAGCCTTGACAACGCAAACTACAATGAGCAGTTCTTC.

V is TRBV5-1 and J is TRBJ2-5; 7 nucleotides align to TRBD2. With 3 bases clipped from V and 5 bases from J, the junction kept 13 bases outside the gene matches. The CDR3 has 16 amino acids. CDR1 is SGHRS, CDR2 YFSETQ, per germline. This CDR3 reads CASSSMGGSLRETQYF. CDR3 in DNA: TGCGCCAGCAGCTCCATGGGCGGGAGTCTACGGGAGACCCAGTACTTC. The full variable domain, rest sourced from reference TRBV5-1 and TRBJ2-5, is KAGVTQTPRYLIKTRGQQVTLSCSPISGHRSVSWYQQTPGQGLQFLFEYFSETQRNKGNFPGRFSGRQFSNSRSEMNVSTLELGDSALYLCASSSMGGSLRETQYFGPGTRLLVL.

The J gene is TRBJ2-3, the V gene TRBV6-5, with 10 nucleotides matching TRBD2. The germline V gene has CDR1 MNHEY and CDR2 SVGAGI. This CDR3 is 15 amino acids long. The trim removed 4 bases at V and 3 bases at J, leaving 4 bases unmatched. CDR3 bases: TGTGCCAGCAGTTCTAGCGGGAGTGGGACAGATACGCAGTATTTT. Translating gives CASSSSGSGTDTQYF.

The rearrangement uses TRBV21-1 and TRBJ2-2; the table names TRBD1, a call not compared with the DNA. TRBV21-1 represents a pseudogene. CDR3 size: 16 residues. CDR3 bases: TGTGCCAGCAGGACAGGGACAATTCCGAACACCGGGGAGCTGTTTTTT. It specifies CASRTGTIPNTGELFF.

The rearrangement uses TRBV7-2 and TRBJ2-5; 9 bases line up with TRBD1. CDR1 and CDR2 (germline): SGHTA, FQGNSA. V lost 5 bases and J lost 1; bases outside the gene matches: 5. The CDR3 is 15 amino acids. CDR3 amino acids: CASSPGQGPQETQYF. CDR3 DNA sequence: TGTGCCAGCAGCCCCGGACAGGGGCCCCAAGAGACCCAGTACTTC. The full variable domain, its missing parts supplied by reference TRBV7-2 and TRBJ2-5, is GAGVSQSPSNKVTEKGKDVELRCDPISGHTALYWYRQSLGQGLEFLIYFQGNSAPDKSGLPSDRFSAERTGGSVSTLTIQRTQQEDSAVYLCASSPGQGPQETQYFGPGTRLLVL.

This clone was counted a single time. The chain joins TRBV7-3 to TRBJ2-6; TRBD2 is a possible D gene (6 bases). There are 16 residues in the CDR3. Trimming stripped 0 bases from V and 0 bases from J, with 6 bases between. From germline, CDR1 is SGHTA and CDR2 FQGTGA. This CDR3 is CASSLTRDSGANVLTF. CDR3 bases: TGTGCCAGCAGCTTAACGCGGGACTCTGGGGCCAACGTCCTGACTTTC.

This chain joins TRBV30 and TRBJ1-2; 7 nucleotides align to TRBD1. Germline lookup yields CDR1 GTSNPN and CDR2 SVGIG (reference sequence). The CDR3 loop spans 12 amino acids. J gave up 7 bases and V 5 bases, and 7 bases lay outside the gene matches. In nucleotides, the CDR3 is TGTGCCTGGCCACAGGGGATGGGTGGCTACACCTTC. Translating it yields CAWPQGMGGYTF.

The CDR3 DNA sequence: TGTGCCAGCAGCTTAGGGAGACTAGCTGGGCTCTACGAGCAGTACTTC. This translates into CASSLGRLAGLYEQYF. This chain joins TRBV7-8 and TRBJ2-7; 7 nucleotides agree with TRBD2. In germline, CDR1 is SGHVS, CDR2 FQNEAQ. Trimming cost V 1 base and J 3 bases; bases outside gene matches: 9. CDR3 length: 16 residues. The complete variable domain, with remaining parts taken from reference TRBV7-8 and TRBJ2-7, reads GAGVSQSPRYKVAKRGQDVALRCDPISGHVSLFWYQQALGQGPEFLTYFQNEAQLDKSGLPSDRFFAERPEGSVSTLKIQRTQQEDSAVYLCASSLGRLAGLYEQYFGPGTRLTVT.

This clone was recorded a few times. The chain joins TRBV4-1 to TRBJ2-1, with TRBD1 matching over 7 bases. Per germline, CDR1 MGHRA and CDR2 YSYEKL. This CDR3 has 16 residues. The V segment lost 5 bases and the J segment 5 bases; nucleotides outside the gene matches: 12. This CDR3 reads CASSSQGFTGDNEQFF. The CDR3 DNA reads as TGCGCCAGCAGCTCCCAGGGATTCACAGGGGACAATGAGCAGTTCTTC.

This clone was seen only once. The chain has TRBV10-3 and TRBJ2-4; TRBD2 is a possible D gene (5 bases). Trimming stripped 10 bases from V and 1 base from J, with 11 bases between. The CDR3 loop spans 13 amino acids. CDR1 and CDR2 from the germline V gene are ENHRY and SYGVKD. The CDR3 DNA is TGTGCCACCACCGGGGAGGCCAAAAACATTCAGTACTTC. Protein: CATTGEAKNIQYF.

This chain connects TRBV23-1 to TRBJ1-5; D not certain. TRBV23-1 is an ORF for which the function is uncertain. The CDR3 has 17 amino acids. V was cut by 0 bases and J by 0 bases, with 12 bases left in between. The CDR3 nucleotides are TGCGCCAGCAGTCAATCCGGGAGAAATTATAGCAATCAGCCCCAGCATTTT. Translating gives CASSQSGRNYSNQPQHF.

The genes are TRBV2 and TRBJ2-5; 7 nucleotides line up with TRBD2. Germline-derived CDR1 and CDR2 are SNHLY and FYNNEI. V was clipped by 3 bases and J by 2 bases; unmatched bases: 3. This CDR3 is 14 amino acids long. The CDR3 loop is CASSDWGGQETQYF. The CDR3 DNA sequence: TGTGCCAGCAGTGATTGGGGGGGACAAGAGACCCAGTACTTC.

The genes are TRBV19 and TRBJ2-7; unclear D gene. The V end was cut by 3 bases, the J end by 2 bases, with 11 bases between. The CDR3 consists of 14 residues. Germline V gene sequence: CDR1 LNHDA, CDR2 SQIVND (reference sequence). The CDR3 protein is CASSIRHTTYEQYF. The CDR3 DNA reads as TGTGCCAGTAGTATTCGACATACAACCTACGAGCAGTACTTC. Variable domain in full (rest from reference TRBV19 and TRBJ2-7): DGGITQSPKYLFRKEGQNVTLSCEQNLNHDAMYWYRQDPGQGLRLIYYSQIVNDFQKGDIAEGYSVSREKKESFPLTVTSAQKNPTAFYLCASSIRHTTYEQYFGPGTRLTVT.

This clone has just a few counts. The J gene is TRBJ1-1, the V gene TRBV7-3; 7 positions agree with TRBD1. This CDR3 has 15 amino acids. Germline-derived CDR1 and CDR2 are SGHTA and FQGTGA. With 8 bases clipped from V and 3 bases from J, the junction kept 12 bases outside the gene matches. This chain's CDR3 is CASGRDSPFDTEAFF. The CDR3 DNA sequence: TGTGCCAGCGGACGGGACAGCCCTTTTGACACTGAAGCTTTCTTT.

The rearrangement links TRBV11-2 to TRBJ2-7; 12 bases agree with TRBD2. Germline V gene lookup returns CDR1 SGHAT and CDR2 FQNNGV. The CDR3 contains 17 residues. Trimming removed 3 bases from V and 4 bases from J; junction bases left unmatched: 10. The CDR3 DNA reads as TGTGCCAGCAGCTTGCTAGCGGGAGGGCTAAAAGCTTACGAGCAGTACTTC. Its protein product is CASSLLAGGLKAYEQYF.

This chain links TRBV6-1 with TRBJ2-1, with TRBD2 matching 9 bases. CDR3 length equals 15 residues. V trimming: 6 bases; J trimming: 3 bases; junction bases outside the gene matches: 6. Germline CDR1 is MNHNS and CDR2 is SASEGT. CDR3 sequence: CASREREALYNEQFF. Here the CDR3 DNA reads TGTGCCAGCAGAGAGCGGGAGGCGCTCTACAATGAGCAGTTCTTC.

This clone is medium-sized within its sample. The CDR3 sequence is CASRWTGDSYEQYF. Here the CDR3 DNA reads TGTGCCAGTAGGTGGACAGGCGACTCCTACGAGCAGTACTTC. The chain couples TRBV19 to TRBJ2-7; 7 nucleotides align to TRBD1. V shed 6 bases, J shed 0 bases, and the junction held 5 bases outside the gene matches. CDR1 and CDR2 (germline): LNHDA, SQIVND (reference sequence). The CDR3 loop spans 14 amino acids.

On this clone itself: Relative to the germline gene, one junction end is altered; a read error may explain this. The chain uses TRBV27 and TRBJ1-5; D perhaps matches TRBD1 (6 bases). This CDR3 has 15 residues. Germline CDR1 reads MNHEY; CDR2 reads SMNVEV (reference sequence). CDR3 amino acids: CASSGTGMGNQLQHF. DNA of the CDR3: TGTGCCAGCAGCGGTACAGGGATGGGCAATCAGCTCCAGCATTTT.

The chain links TRBV21-1 to TRBJ2-7; the table's D call, TRBD1, was not checked against the DNA. TRBV21-1 represents a pseudogene. This CDR3 has 15 amino acids. CDR3 DNA sequence: TGTGCCAGCAGCAAAGGGACAGGGGGTGTTTACGAGCAGTACTTC. The encoded protein is CASSKGTGGVYEQYF.

The V call is TRBV30, the J call TRBJ2-1; 13 bases are shared with TRBD2. The CDR3 runs to 15 residues. Germline V lookup: CDR1 GTSNPN, CDR2 SVGIG (reference sequence). Losses at the gene ends were 2 bases for V and 8 bases for J; bases not matched to a gene: 6. Here the CDR3 reads CAWSLGTSGMDEQFF. The CDR3 nucleotides are TGTGCCTGGAGTCTCGGGACTAGCGGGATGGATGAGCAGTTCTTC.

The V and J genes are TRBV14 and TRBJ2-7, with 7 bases identical to TRBD2. The CDR3 runs to 15 residues. With V trimmed by 1 base and J by 5 bases, 8 bases remained unmatched. Germline V CDR1 and CDR2: SGHDN, FVKESK. CDR3 residues: CASSQATGLSHEQYF. Here the CDR3 DNA reads TGTGCCAGCAGCCAAGCGACGGGACTATCCCACGAGCAGTACTTC.

The rearrangement joins TRBV6-1 to TRBJ1-2; the match to TRBD1 covers 10 bases. V dropped 5 bases and J dropped 8; count of bases not matched to a gene: 8. Per the germline V gene, CDR1 is MNHNS and CDR2 is SASEGT. The CDR3 has 14 residues. CDR3 in amino acids: CASSPDRGVAGYTF. CDR3 in DNA: TGTGCCAGCAGTCCGGACAGGGGGGTTGCGGGCTACACCTTC.

V usage is TRBV29-1 and J usage is TRBJ2-1, with 7 bases matching TRBD2. The V segment lost 7 bases and the J segment 8 bases; nucleotides outside the gene matches: 14. CDR3 length: 14 residues. From germline, CDR1 is SQVTM and CDR2 ANQGSEA. The CDR3 protein is CSGSRTSQFDEQFF. The CDR3 bases are TGCAGCGGCTCCCGGACTAGTCAATTCGATGAGCAGTTCTTC.